This T cell receptor beta chain was recovered during a study of blood T cell repertoires in COVID-19. For the study at large: From the United States, Italy and Spain came samples of acute and convalescent COVID-19. T cells, B-cell-depleted T cells, or PBMCs supplied cDNA or gDNA.

In the original processing: Amplified reference gene primers provided the basis for estimating nucleated cell counts. Using immunoSEQ multiplex PCR, the repertoire was profiled, and TCRdb retains in-frame clones only, with some absent. That table is the source of V, J and clone size, and D and trimming were worked out from the DNA. The profile shows approximately 70,000 clones, 90% of them singletons. The germline CDR1 and CDR2 sequences are SGHTA and FQGNSA. V dropped 1 base and J dropped 0; count of bases not matched to a gene: 5. The CDR3 length is 17 residues. The clonotype comes from a woman aged 18-29 years with acute or convalescent COVID-19. V gene TRBV7-2 combines with J gene TRBJ2-3; 9 nucleotides agree with TRBD2. The sequenced material came from peripheral blood. The CDR3, as DNA: TGTGCCAGCAGCTTAGTAGGGACTAGCTTTAGCACAGATACGCAGTATTTT. It translates to CASSLVGTSFSTDTQYF.